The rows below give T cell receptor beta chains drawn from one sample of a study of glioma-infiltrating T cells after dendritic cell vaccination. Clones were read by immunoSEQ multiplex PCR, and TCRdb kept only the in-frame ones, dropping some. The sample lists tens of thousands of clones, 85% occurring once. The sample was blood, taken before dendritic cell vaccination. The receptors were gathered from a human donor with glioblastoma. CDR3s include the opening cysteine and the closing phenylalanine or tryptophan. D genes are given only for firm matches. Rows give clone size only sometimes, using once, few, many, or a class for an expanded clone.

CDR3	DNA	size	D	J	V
CASTRSTDTQYF	TGTGCCAGCACGAGAAGCACAGATACGCAGTATTTT	-	-	TRBJ2-3	TRBV9
CASSAPVRGGDTEAFF	TGTGCCAGCAGTGCACCAGTTAGGGGAGGGGACACTGAAGCTTTCTTT	-	-	TRBJ1-1	TRBV25-1
CASTITGEAFF	TGTGCCAGTACCATAACGGGTGAAGCTTTCTTT	-	-	TRBJ1-1	TRBV19
CASSFLVNTEAFF	TGTGCCAGCAGCTTTCTCGTGAACACTGAAGCTTTCTTT	-	-	TRBJ1-1	TRBV7-9
CATGRGQMSYEQYF	TGTGCCACGGGGCGGGGACAGATGAGCTACGAGCAGTACTTC	-	-	TRBJ2-7	TRBV6-5
CALTGDLNEKLFF	TGTGCCCTGACAGGAGATCTCAATGAAAAACTGTTTTTT	-	-	TRBJ1-4	TRBV30
CACAQVNEKLFF	TGTGCCTGTGCCCAGGTTAATGAAAAACTGTTTTTT	-	-	TRBJ1-4	TRBV30
CASSLGTGVKTQYF	TGTGCCAGCAGCTTAGGGACAGGGGTAAAGACCCAGTACTTC	-	TRBD1	TRBJ2-5	TRBV7-2
CASSPLNRGAFF	TGTGCCAGCTCACCACTAAACAGGGGAGCTTTCTTT	-	TRBD1	TRBJ1-1	TRBV18
CASSVGGGDTQYF	TGTGCCAGCAGCGTAGGGGGGGGAGATACGCAGTATTTT	-	TRBD2	TRBJ2-3	TRBV9
CASSLAGGIGGNTIYF	TGCGCCAGCAGCTTGGCCGGGGGGATAGGAGGAAACACCATATATTTT	-	-	TRBJ1-3	TRBV5-1
CAIATGGYSNQPQHF	TGTGCCATCGCGACGGGAGGGTATAGCAATCAGCCCCAGCATTTT	-	-	TRBJ1-5	TRBV2
CASSQERDRQRPQHF	TGTGCCAGCAGCCAAGAAAGGGACAGGCAGCGGCCCCAGCATTTT	-	TRBD1	TRBJ1-5	TRBV4-2
CASSLSMGPSFSYEQYF	TGCGCCAGCAGCTTGAGCATGGGCCCATCCTTCTCCTACGAGCAGTACTTC	-	-	TRBJ2-7	TRBV5-1
CASSLVFGQGGRPGELFF	TGTGCCAGCAGCTTAGTCTTTGGGCAGGGTGGCCGCCCCGGGGAGCTGTTTTTT	-	-	TRBJ2-2	TRBV11-2
CASSLVSDQETQYF	TGTGCCAGCAGCTTAGTTAGCGACCAAGAGACCCAGTACTTC	once	-	TRBJ2-5	TRBV7-9
CASSLSEDRGFTFF	TGTGCCAGCAGCTTATCCGAGGACAGGGGTTTTACTTTCTTT	-	TRBD1	TRBJ1-1	TRBV7-9
CASSGGTWEWEPQHF	TGTGCCAGCAGCGGGGGGACCTGGGAATGGGAGCCCCAGCATTTT	-	-	TRBJ1-5	TRBV21-1
CASFYQGGSTDTQYF	TGTGCCAGCTTCTATCAGGGCGGGAGTACAGATACGCAGTATTTT	-	TRBD2	TRBJ2-3	TRBV2
CASSFGGAGANVLTF	TGTGCCAGCAGCTTTGGGGGGGCTGGGGCCAACGTCCTGACTTTC	-	TRBD2	TRBJ2-6	TRBV7-6
CASSPHGVNEQFF	TGTGCCAGCAGCCCCCACGGGGTGAATGAGCAGTTCTTC	-	-	TRBJ2-1	TRBV7-6
CASSDVRRTNYGYTF	TGTGCCAGCAGTGACGTGAGGCGGACTAACTATGGCTACACCTTC	once	-	TRBJ1-2	TRBV25-1
CAFSRDSYEQYF	TGTGCCTTCAGCAGGGACTCCTACGAGCAGTACTTC	-	-	TRBJ2-7	TRBV10-3
CASSVDFPGNTIYF	TGTGCCAGCAGCGTGGACTTTCCTGGAAACACCATATATTTT	-	-	TRBJ1-3	TRBV9